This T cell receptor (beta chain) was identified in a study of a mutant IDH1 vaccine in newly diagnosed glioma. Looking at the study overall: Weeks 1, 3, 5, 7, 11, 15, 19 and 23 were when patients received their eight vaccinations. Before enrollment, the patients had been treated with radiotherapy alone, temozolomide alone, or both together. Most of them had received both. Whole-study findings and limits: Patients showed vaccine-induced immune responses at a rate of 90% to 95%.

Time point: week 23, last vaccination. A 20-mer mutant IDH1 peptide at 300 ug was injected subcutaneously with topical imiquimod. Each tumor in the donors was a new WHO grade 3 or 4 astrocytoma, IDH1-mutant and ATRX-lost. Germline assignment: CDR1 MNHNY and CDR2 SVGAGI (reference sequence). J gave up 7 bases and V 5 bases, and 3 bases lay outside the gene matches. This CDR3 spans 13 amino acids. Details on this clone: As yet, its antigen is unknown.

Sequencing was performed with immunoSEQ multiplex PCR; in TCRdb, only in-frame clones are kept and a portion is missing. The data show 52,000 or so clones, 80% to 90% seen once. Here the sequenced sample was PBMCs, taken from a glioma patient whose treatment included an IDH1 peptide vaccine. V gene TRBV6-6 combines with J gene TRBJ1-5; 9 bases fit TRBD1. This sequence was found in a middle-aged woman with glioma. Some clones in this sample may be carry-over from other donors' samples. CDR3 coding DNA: TGTGCCAGCAGTCAACAGGGGGCCCAGCCCCAGCATTTT. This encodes CASSQQGAQPQHF.